The clone carrying this T cell receptor (beta chain) was picked up many times. Sequencing was performed with immunoSEQ multiplex PCR; in TCRdb, only in-frame clones are kept and a portion is missing. The table records approximately 500,000 clones, 70% to 90% of them present only once. Germline V gives CDR1 LGHDT, CDR2 YNNKEL (reference sequence). This CDR3 region has 14 residues. Trimming cost V 4 bases and J 6 bases, with 13 bases left between them. The sample belongs to a study of blood T cell repertoires in COVID-19. Overall study: T cells, B-cell-depleted T cells, or PBMCs supplied cDNA or gDNA.

Enrolled during active infection, Seattle patients were then followed longitudinally. This sequence originates from a woman aged 50 to 60 with COVID-19, enrolled during active disease. The material sequenced was peripheral blood. This chain joins TRBV3-1 (or the pseudogene TRBV3-2) and TRBJ1-3; D gene ambiguous. The CDR3 DNA follows: TGTGCCAGCAGCCTTTCCTCAAAACAAAACACCATATATTTT. Translated: CASSLSSKQNTIYF.